This entry describes one T cell receptor beta chain. This record belongs to a study of cytomegalovirus exposure and HLA in healthy donors. Across the study: Counted in an early data release were approximately 85 million unique TCRs from HLA-typed donors.

Germline V gives CDR1 LNHDA, CDR2 SQIVND (reference sequence). V was clipped by 4 bases and J by 7 bases, with 17 bases between them. The CDR3 is 15 residues long. Use of 60 Vbeta and 13 Jbeta primers characterized the PCR. The method was immunoSEQ multiplex PCR; TCRdb's version includes in-frame clones alone and lacks a portion of them. The table lists approximately 110,000 clones, approximately 70% of them singletons, with 8.7% in the top ten. Nominally healthy donors were sampled, though unrecorded immune exposures were likely. Sequenced material: PBMCs. This TCR was sampled from a man aged 25-45 years in good health and CMV-seropositive. The V gene is TRBV19, the J gene TRBJ1-5; tentative D call: TRBD1 (6 bases). The CDR3 protein is CASSTKVGARQPQHF. DNA of the CDR3: TGTGCCAGTAGTACCAAAGTGGGGGCCCGGCAGCCCCAGCATTTT.